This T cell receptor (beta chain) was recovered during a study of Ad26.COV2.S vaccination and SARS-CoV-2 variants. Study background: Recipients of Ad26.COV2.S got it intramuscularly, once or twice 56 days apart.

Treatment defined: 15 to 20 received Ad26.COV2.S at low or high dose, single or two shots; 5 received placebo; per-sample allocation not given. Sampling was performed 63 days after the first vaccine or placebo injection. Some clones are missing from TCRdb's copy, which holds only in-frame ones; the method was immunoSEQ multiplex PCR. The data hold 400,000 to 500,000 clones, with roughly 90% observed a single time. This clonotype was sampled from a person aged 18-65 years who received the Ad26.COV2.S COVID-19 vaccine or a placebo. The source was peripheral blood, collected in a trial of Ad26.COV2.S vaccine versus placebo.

CDR3 sequence (DNA): TGTGCCAGCAGCGCCCGCCCCGTGAGGAACACCGGGGAGCTGTTTTTT. The encoded protein is CASSARPVRNTGELFF. J is TRBJ2-2 and V is TRBV28; no definite D call. CDR1 MDHEN and CDR2 SYDVKM come from the germline V gene. V lost 6 bases and J 1 base, leaving 15 bases between the germline ends. The CDR3 totals 16 residues.